Here is one T cell receptor (beta chain) with its context. In the authors' workflow: Reference gene primer amplification gave nucleated cell count estimates. Measured with immunoSEQ multiplex PCR; TCRdb has only the in-frame clones, and not every one. That table furnishes V, J and clone size, whereas the DNA furnished D and trimming. The sample records about 200,000 clones, over 75% being singletons. The record originates from a study of blood T cell repertoires in COVID-19. Overall study: Samples of COVID-19 (acute and convalescent) were obtained from the United States, Italy and Spain. T cells, B-cell-depleted T cells, or PBMCs supplied cDNA or gDNA.

V shed 5 bases, J shed 3 bases, and the junction held 6 bases outside the gene matches. Germline V CDR1 and CDR2: SGHVS, FQNEAQ. CDR3 length: 16 residues. Sequencing used peripheral blood. The chain uses TRBV7-8 and TRBJ1-4; 10 bases align to TRBD1. This TCR was sampled from an elderly man with acute or convalescent COVID-19. In DNA, the CDR3 is TGTGCCAGCAGCCTGACAGGGGGCTTGTCTAATGAAAAACTGTTTTTT. Amino acid sequence: CASSLTGGLSNEKLFF.